Below, 31 T cell receptor beta chains from the same sample are listed, as sequenced in a study of shared clonotypes between healthy human individuals. Only in-frame clones appear in the TCRdb table, and some are missing; sequencing was by immunoSEQ multiplex PCR. The sample yields roughly 2.6 million clones, around nine tenths seen once. Sequences were obtained from naive CD4+ T cells sorted from blood. Regarding subset: CD45RA+ positively selected. The receptors originated from a man younger than 35 in good health.

A word on this clone: Germline and junction disagree at one end, which may indicate a read error. CDR3 coding DNA: TGTGCCAGCAGATTGGACAGAGCGAACACCGGGGAGCTGTTTTTT. Translating it yields CASRLDRANTGELFF. The chain couples TRBV5-5 to TRBJ2-2; tentative D call: TRBD1 (6 bases). The CDR3 contains 15 residues. Germline V lookup: CDR1 SGHKS, CDR2 YYEKEE (reference sequence).

The gene calls are TRBV27 and TRBJ2-3; D is possibly TRBD1 or TRBD2 (5 bases each). Germline V gene sequence: CDR1 MNHEY, CDR2 SMNVEV (reference sequence). The CDR3 is 15 amino acids. Between the trimmed V and J ends, which lost 4 bases and 4 bases, there was a span of 15 bases. The CDR3 nucleotides are TGTGCCAGCAGTTCCCCCGGGACCCCCTCAGATACGCAGTATTTT. As protein: CASSSPGTPSDTQYF.

The chain couples TRBV14 to TRBJ1-1, with D perhaps TRBD1 (6 bases). The germline CDR1 and CDR2 sequences are SGHDN and FVKESK. Trimming cost V 4 bases and J 4 bases, with 13 bases left between them. This CDR3 has 14 amino acids. The CDR3 here is CASSLGGGATEAFF. CDR3 DNA: TGTGCCAGCAGCCTCGGAGGGGGTGCCACTGAAGCTTTCTTT.

The chain uses TRBV4-2 and TRBJ1-4; 7 nucleotides align to TRBD1. Germline V gene sequence: CDR1 LGHNA, CDR2 YNFKEQ. CDR3 size: 17 residues. The V gene end was trimmed by 4 bases and the J gene end by 5 bases; junction bases not matched to a gene: 13. The CDR3 reads CASSRGGGQVGNEKLFF. DNA for the CDR3: TGTGCCAGCAGCCGAGGTGGCGGACAGGTCGGGAATGAAAAACTGTTTTTT.

This chain joins TRBV2 and TRBJ1-2; tentatively, D is TRBD1 (5 bases). Germline lookup yields CDR1 SNHLY and CDR2 FYNNEI. CDR3 length: 15 residues. Trimming pared 6 bases from V and 7 bases from J, leaving 21 bases between. The CDR3 bases are TGTGCCAGCAGCGAACTCACGGGGCCCCAGGGTGGCTACACCTTC. This codes for CASSELTGPQGGYTF.

The J gene is TRBJ2-5, the V gene TRBV5-4, with D uncertain. The length of the CDR3 is 14 residues. Trimming stripped 0 bases from V and 1 base from J, with 7 bases between. Germline V gene lookup returns CDR1 SGHNT and CDR2 YYREEE (reference sequence). DNA of the CDR3: TGTGCCAGCAGCTTGGCGGGCGTCCAAGAGACCCAGTACTTC. Translation: CASSLAGVQETQYF. The whole variable domain, filled in from reference TRBV5-4 and TRBJ2-5, reads ETGVTQSPTHLIKTRGQQVTLRCSSQSGHNTVSWYQQALGQGPQFIFQYYREEENGRGNFPPRFSGLQFPNYSSELNVNALELDDSALYLCASSLAGVQETQYFGPGTRLLVL.

The chain carries TRBV2 and TRBJ1-2, with D uncertain. The V end was cut by 1 base, the J end by 5 bases, with 8 bases between. Germline-derived CDR1 and CDR2 are SNHLY and FYNNEI. The CDR3 spans 13 residues. The CDR3 DNA reads TGTGCCAGCAGTGAAGAGTCAGATTATGGCTACACCTTC. Translated: CASSEESDYGYTF.

V is TRBV11-2 and J is TRBJ1-1; 7 nucleotides line up with TRBD1. V dropped 1 base and J dropped 4; count of bases not matched to a gene: 9. The CDR3 covers 16 residues. Germline V gene data show CDR1 as SGHAT and CDR2 as FQNNGV. In nucleotides, the CDR3 is TGTGCCAGCAGCTTAGGTGGAGGGGGCGCGGGCACTGAAGCTTTCTTT. It yields the protein CASSLGGGGAGTEAFF.

The chain is built from TRBV6-1 and TRBJ1-2, with unresolved D. Trimming shortened V by 0 bases and J by 0 bases, and 5 bases separated the two germline ends. The CDR3 length is 14 residues. From germline, CDR1 is MNHNS and CDR2 SASEGT. The CDR3 protein is CASSEAFANYGYTF. CDR3 coding DNA: TGTGCCAGCAGTGAAGCGTTCGCTAACTATGGCTACACCTTC.

On this clone itself: The sample holds other DNA sequences that translate to the same CDR3. J is TRBJ2-7 and V is TRBV10-3; 9 bases are shared with TRBD1. The J segment lost 4 bases and the V segment lost 5 bases, leaving 3 bases of the junction unmatched. CDR3 size: 13 residues. Germline CDR1 ENHRY, CDR2 SYGVKD. CDR3 nucleotides: TGTGCCATCAGTACGGGACAGGGATACGAGCAGTACTTC. It codes for CAISTGQGYEQYF.

The rearrangement joins TRBV19 to TRBJ2-5, with D perhaps given as TRBD1 or TRBD2 (7 bases each). The V gene lost 4 bases and the J gene lost 3 bases, with 15 bases spanning the gap. From germline, CDR1 is LNHDA and CDR2 SQIVND (reference sequence). The CDR3 runs 15 residues. This chain's CDR3 is CASSTGGLRKETQYF. CDR3 coding DNA: TGTGCCAGTAGTACAGGGGGACTACGAAAAGAGACCCAGTACTTC.

This clone was seen only once. The V and J genes are TRBV9 and TRBJ1-1; no reliable D call. This CDR3 is 13 amino acids long. Germline assignment: CDR1 SGDLS and CDR2 YYNGEE. Trimming removed 4 bases from V and 5 bases from J, with 12 bases in between. CDR3 protein: CASSPAGTTEAFF. CDR3 sequence (DNA): TGTGCCAGCAGCCCGGCGGGAACGACTGAAGCTTTCTTT.

The CDR3 bases are TGTGCCTCCATGACTAGCGGGGGGCCTCGACCCTACGAGCAGTACTTC. Residues: CASMTSGGPRPYEQYF. This rearrangement joins TRBV28 to TRBJ2-7; TRBD2 aligns across 13 bases. Germline CDR1 MDHEN, CDR2 SYDVKM. V shed 11 bases, J shed 2 bases, and the junction held 12 bases outside the gene matches. The CDR3 totals 16 residues.

V usage is TRBV10-3 and J usage is TRBJ2-7; 9 bases align to TRBD1. CDR1 is ENHRY, CDR2 SYGVKD, per germline. The ends lost 3 bases at V and 2 bases at J; junction bases unmatched: 5. The CDR3 covers 15 residues. This CDR3 is CAISDAGQGPYEQYF. CDR3 sequence (DNA): TGTGCCATCAGTGATGCGGGACAGGGACCCTACGAGCAGTACTTC.

This clone was detected only a few times. This sequence joins TRBV30 and TRBJ1-5; D remains unclear. Trimming cost V 0 bases and J 11 bases, with 23 bases left between them. The CDR3 contains 16 residues. Germline V gene lookup returns CDR1 GTSNPN and CDR2 SVGIG (reference sequence). As DNA, the CDR3 is TGTGCCTGGAGTGTAAACGGTGTCTCCCGGATTGCAGCCCAGCATTTT. It specifies CAWSVNGVSRIAAQHF.

This chain uses TRBV5-1 with TRBJ2-4, with 11 nucleotides matching TRBD2. V shed 2 bases, J shed 8 bases, and the junction held 3 bases outside the gene matches. The CDR3 extends over 14 amino acids. Per the germline V gene, CDR1 is SGHRS and CDR2 is YFSETQ. The CDR3 loop reads CASSLTSGGDIQYF. The DNA of the CDR3 is TGCGCCAGCAGCTTAACTAGCGGGGGAGACATTCAGTACTTC.

The table lists this clone with a few counts. The rearrangement joins TRBV6-1 to TRBJ2-2; D is possibly TRBD2 (5 bases). The V end lost 2 bases, the J end lost 4 bases, and 11 bases lay between the germline ends. Germline CDR1 is MNHNS and CDR2 is SASEGT. The CDR3 consists of 15 residues. The CDR3 DNA reads TGTGCCAGCAGTGAACGGTTCGGGATCACCGGGGAGCTGTTTTTT. Amino acid sequence: CASSERFGITGELFF.

The chain recombines TRBV4-1 with TRBJ1-6; D is undetermined. The germline V gene has CDR1 MGHRA and CDR2 YSYEKL. Trimming took 1 base from V and 2 from J, leaving 12 bases between them. The CDR3 runs to 17 residues. CDR3 region: CASSQAPAGTYNSPLHF. The CDR3 DNA reads TGCGCCAGCAGCCAAGCCCCCGCGGGGACCTATAATTCACCCCTCCACTTT.

Only one count was recorded for this clone. In nucleotides, the CDR3 is TGTGCCAGCAGCCCGACTAGCGGGAGCTCAGATACGCAGTATTTT. As protein: CASSPTSGSSDTQYF. This sequence joins TRBV9 and TRBJ2-3, with 12 bases that match TRBD2. Trimming at V came to 4 bases and at J to 4 bases, leaving 4 bases not matched to a gene. CDR1 and CDR2 (germline): SGDLS, YYNGEE. This CDR3 is 15 amino acids long.

This chain links TRBV5-1 with TRBJ2-7; maybe TRBD1 (5 bases). The CDR3 consists of 13 residues. CDR1 and CDR2 from the germline V gene are SGHRS and YFSETQ. V dropped 2 bases and J dropped 3 bases, with 9 bases sitting between them. The CDR3 region is CASSLSGFYEQYF. The CDR3 DNA reads as TGCGCCAGCAGCTTATCAGGGTTCTACGAGCAGTACTTC. The full variable domain, with the rest looked up from reference TRBV5-1 and TRBJ2-7, is KAGVTQTPRYLIKTRGQQVTLSCSPISGHRSVSWYQQTPGQGLQFLFEYFSETQRNKGNFPGRFSGRQFSNSRSEMNVSTLELGDSALYLCASSLSGFYEQYFGPGTRLTVT.

The chain couples TRBV19 to TRBJ2-2; 7 bases map to TRBD2. With V trimmed by 4 bases and J by 4 bases, 6 bases remained unmatched. Germline values: CDR1 LNHDA, CDR2 SQIVND (reference sequence). The CDR3 loop spans 15 amino acids. CDR3 region: CASSRWGRATGELFF. The CDR3 coding sequence is TGTGCCAGTAGTAGATGGGGGAGGGCCACCGGGGAGCTGTTTTTT.

Concerning this clone itself: A junction end diverges from the germline sequence, so it may reflect a read error. This chain joins TRBV7-7 and TRBJ2-5; D gene unclear. The CDR3 runs 14 residues. Per the germline V gene, CDR1 is SSHAT and CDR2 is FNYEAQ (reference sequence). CDR3 sequence (DNA): TGTGCTAGCAGCTTAGCCCCGACCGGAGAGACCCAGTACTTC. As protein: CASSLAPTGETQYF.

The chain couples TRBV5-1 to TRBJ2-2; possible D gene TRBD2, 6 bases. Trimming stripped 4 bases from V and 6 bases from J, with 25 bases between. The CDR3 spans 18 residues. The germline gives CDR1 SGHRS, CDR2 YFSETQ. This CDR3 reads CASSPLSTSSPFPGELFF. DNA for the CDR3: TGCGCCAGCAGCCCCCTGTCAACTAGCTCACCTTTCCCCGGGGAGCTGTTTTTT.

Of note for this clone: The sample holds other DNA sequences that translate to the same CDR3. The chain couples TRBV28 to TRBJ1-5; D unresolved. This CDR3 is 14 amino acids long. V was clipped by 5 bases and J by 2 bases, with 10 bases between them. Germline assignment: CDR1 MDHEN and CDR2 SYDVKM. CDR3 sequence reads: CASSLAVGNQPQHF. The DNA of the CDR3 is TGTGCCAGCAGTCTCGCGGTGGGCAATCAGCCCCAGCATTTT.

The V call is TRBV14, the J call TRBJ2-5; 8 bases fit TRBD1. The CDR3 has 14 residues. V shed 4 bases, J shed 7 bases, and the junction held 8 bases outside the gene matches. The germline CDR1 and CDR2 sequences are SGHDN and FVKESK. The CDR3 reads CASSRQGAEGTQYF. The CDR3 nucleotides are TGTGCCAGCAGCCGTCAGGGGGCGGAAGGGACCCAGTACTTC.

This chain joins TRBV4-2 and TRBJ2-3; 11 nucleotides align to TRBD1. V lost 1 base, J lost 0 bases, and 6 bases stayed unmatched. Germline V CDR1 and CDR2: LGHNA, YNFKEQ. The CDR3 sequence is 18 residues long. For the CDR3, the DNA is TGTGCCAGCAGCCAAGTCGGGACAGGGGGGTATAGCACAGATACGCAGTATTTT. Its translation: CASSQVGTGGYSTDTQYF.

V usage is TRBV19 and J usage is TRBJ2-7, with unresolved D. V was trimmed by 2 bases and J by 3 bases, leaving 11 bases between them. The CDR3 consists of 14 residues. Germline lookup yields CDR1 LNHDA and CDR2 SQIVND (reference sequence). This CDR3 is CASSIRHAFYEQYF. CDR3 coding DNA: TGTGCCAGTAGTATAAGGCACGCTTTCTACGAGCAGTACTTC.

This chain joins TRBV5-1 and TRBJ2-5; D not certain. Germline V gene sequence: CDR1 SGHRS, CDR2 YFSETQ. This CDR3 has 14 amino acids. Trimming left V 0 bases short and J 0 bases short, with 6 bases between. The CDR3 sequence: CASSLDPHQETQYF. For the CDR3, the DNA is TGCGCCAGCAGCTTGGACCCGCACCAAGAGACCCAGTACTTC.

The V and J genes are TRBV6-5 and TRBJ2-7, with TRBD2 matching over 12 bases. V was pared by 6 bases and J by 3 bases, with 3 bases of the junction left unmatched. Germline assignment: CDR1 MNHEY and CDR2 SVGAGI. The CDR3 sequence is 14 residues long. Here the CDR3 DNA reads TGTGCCAGCAGCTGGACTAGCGGGAACTACGAGCAGTACTTC. This codes for CASSWTSGNYEQYF.

In its sample, this clone was seen once. The CDR3 DNA reads TGCGCCAGCAGCCCCGACAGCTCCCTGAACACCGGGGAGCTGTTTTTT. It encodes CASSPDSSLNTGELFF. The chain uses TRBV5-1 and TRBJ2-2, with D perhaps matching TRBD1 (5 bases). Between the trimmed V and J ends, which lost 4 bases and 1 base, there was a span of 14 bases. The length of the CDR3 is 16 residues. The germline gives CDR1 SGHRS, CDR2 YFSETQ.

To note about this clone: This CDR3 is also generated by other DNA sequences in the sample. The chain carries TRBV5-8 and TRBJ1-6; D unclear. Trimming took 0 bases from V and 0 from J, leaving 4 bases between them. The germline gives CDR1 SGHTS, CDR2 YDEGEE. The CDR3 has 15 amino acids. CDR3 DNA: TGTGCCAGCAGCTTGGGGAGCTCCTATAATTCACCCCTCCACTTT. Amino acid sequence: CASSLGSSYNSPLHF.